The next 26 T cell receptor beta chains were all read from a single sample in a study of T cell clusters in autoimmune cytopenias (dated by TCRdb to about 2019). Each sample's TRB amplification started from around 230 ng of peripheral blood genomic DNA, which corresponds to roughly 38,000 genome equivalents. Instrument on record: Illumina MiSeq. To amplify TRB rearrangements, a touch-down multiplex PCR protocol was run with the TRB-A and TRB-B primer pools combined in a single tube. TCRdb reprocessed the reads, and each CDR3 protein sequence is entered once, without DNA. The sample table gives 5,000 to 6,500 distinct CDR3 sequences. 6.5% to 9% of the sample is taken by the ten largest. This sample was shared with a second study, whose subject was T cell repertoires in aging, cancer and after chemotherapy.

Sequenced sample: peripheral blood. The receptors derive from a human donor in good health.

This clonotype counts as medium-sized by frequency. V is TRBV19 and J is TRBJ2-3; TCRdb outputs TRBD1, but without DNA this stays unchecked. CDR3 length equals 15 residues. Germline-derived CDR1 and CDR2 are LNHDA and SQIVND (reference sequence). The CDR3 is CASSPARGLTDTQYF.

Here the CDR3 reads CASSSADRYQPQHF. This chain links TRBV12-3 or TRBV12-4 with TRBJ1-5; checking the TCRdb D call of TRBD1 is not possible without DNA. CDR3 length: 14 amino acids.

Measured by frequency, this clonotype is medium-sized. The chain has TRBV11-3 and TRBJ2-3; TCRdb picks TRBD2, but there is no DNA to check that call. CDR3 length equals 16 residues. Germline V lookup: CDR1 SGHNT, CDR2 YENEEA. The CDR3 protein is CASSSPLAGYRDTQYF.

This chain joins TRBV6-5 and TRBJ1-6; TCRdb designates TRBD1, a call that cannot be tested without DNA. The germline gives CDR1 MNHEY, CDR2 SVGAGI. This CDR3 is 15 amino acids long. The CDR3 loop reads CASSYSGSRGSPLHF.

This clonotype shows up as medium-sized by frequency. The V and J genes are TRBV29-1 and TRBJ2-7; TCRdb indicates TRBD1, and absent DNA this call remains unverified. CDR1 and CDR2 (germline): SQVTM, ANQGSEA. The CDR3 has 12 amino acids. CDR3: CSVMDRVHEQYF.

The chain couples TRBV6-5 to TRBJ1-2; as DNA is missing, the TRBD1 call by TCRdb cannot be tested. The length of the CDR3 is 14 residues. Germline CDR1 reads MNHEY; CDR2 reads SVGAGI. CDR3 residues: CASSPGQGNYGYTF.

The rearrangement uses TRBV11-3 and TRBJ1-4. Germline-derived CDR1 and CDR2 are SGHNT and YENEEA. The CDR3 contains 16 residues. CDR3 loop: CASSLGLGRWGEKLFF.

This rearrangement joins TRBV20-1 to TRBJ2-7; without DNA, the TCRdb call of TRBD1 cannot be checked. The germline V gene has CDR1 DFQATT and CDR2 SNEGSKA (reference sequence). This CDR3 is built from 12 residues. CDR3 sequence: CSAPKQGDEQYF.

V and J are TRBV15 and TRBJ2-5; TCRdb indicates TRBD1, and absent DNA this call remains unverified. CDR3 size: 17 residues. Per the germline V gene, CDR1 is LNHNV and CDR2 is YYDKDF (reference sequence). The CDR3 reads CATSSRSGSRAGETQYF.

Its frequency marks this clonotype as medium-sized. This chain joins TRBV15 and TRBJ2-3; TCRdb reports TRBD1, a call that lacks DNA to check it against. Germline lookup yields CDR1 LNHNV and CDR2 YYDKDF (reference sequence). This CDR3 has 14 residues. CDR3 loop: CATSRGGFTDTQYF.

By frequency, this clonotype is medium-sized (0.01 to 0.1%). V and J are TRBV19 and TRBJ2-7; TCRdb's D call of TRBD2 is untestable without DNA. CDR3 length equals 13 residues. Germline CDR1 is LNHDA and CDR2 is SQIVND (reference sequence). Here the CDR3 reads CASSLAGGYEQYF.

V and J are TRBV29-1 and TRBJ1-1. This CDR3 comprises 14 residues. CDR1 SQVTM and CDR2 ANQGSEA come from the germline V gene. The CDR3 spells CSATSLGSNTEAFF.

This chain uses TRBV6-5 with TRBJ2-7. CDR1 MNHEY and CDR2 SVGAGI come from the germline V gene. There are 15 residues in the CDR3. CDR3 sequence: CASSDAVASVGEQYF.

The V call is TRBV5-4, the J call TRBJ2-7; absent DNA, TCRdb's TRBD1 call cannot be checked. This CDR3 region has 13 residues. The V gene's germline CDR1 is SGHNT and CDR2 YYREEE (reference sequence). This CDR3 is CASSLLGAGEQYF.

This clonotype is deemed medium-sized by its frequency. The chain uses TRBV18 and TRBJ2-3; the TCRdb D gene call, TRBD1, has no DNA to confirm it. Germline V gene sequence: CDR1 KGHSH, CDR2 LQKENI. CDR3 size: 17 residues. This CDR3 reads CASSPMGKGGPKDTQYF.

The chain links TRBV27 to TRBJ2-3; TCRdb outputs TRBD2, but without DNA this stays unchecked. CDR1 and CDR2 (germline): MNHEY, SMNVEV (reference sequence). The CDR3 spans 16 residues. The CDR3 sequence is CASSSLLSGATDTQYF.

The J gene is TRBJ2-7, the V gene TRBV11-2; as DNA is missing, the TRBD1 call by TCRdb cannot be tested. Germline CDR1 reads SGHAT; CDR2 reads FQNNGV. The CDR3 covers 15 residues. The CDR3 reads CASSLVTGKTYEQYF.

The rearrangement uses TRBV11-3 and TRBJ2-3; TCRdb proposes TRBD2, but this gene call is untestable without DNA. The CDR3 runs 17 residues. In germline, CDR1 is SGHNT, CDR2 YENEEA. CDR3 sequence: CASSLAGTSGAADTQYF.

Considering frequency, this clonotype is medium-sized. The chain has TRBV11-3 and TRBJ2-7; the TCRdb call, TRBD1, lacks DNA for checking. Germline V gene sequence: CDR1 SGHNT, CDR2 YENEEA. This CDR3 region has 14 residues. The CDR3 here is CASSLDPRDYEQYF.

Its frequency marks this clonotype as medium-sized (0.01 to 0.1%). The genes are TRBV29-1 and TRBJ1-5. The germline V gene has CDR1 SQVTM and CDR2 ANQGSEA. CDR3 length: 12 residues. The CDR3: CSALEGGQPQHF.

The chain uses TRBV4-3 and TRBJ1-2; the D gene TCRdb calls, TRBD1, cannot be checked with no DNA. Per germline, CDR1 LGHNA and CDR2 YSLEER. CDR3 length: 15 amino acids. CDR3 region: CASSRSTGEPHGYTF.

Its frequency marks this clonotype as medium-sized. The chain couples TRBV27 to TRBJ2-6. Per germline, CDR1 MNHEY and CDR2 SMNVEV (reference sequence). CDR3 length: 16 residues. CDR3: CASSRQDHSGANVLTF.

According to its frequency, this clonotype is medium-sized (0.01 to 0.1%). The chain uses TRBV5-4 and TRBJ2-7. The CDR3 extends over 11 amino acids. Germline V gene data show CDR1 as SGHNT and CDR2 as YYREEE (reference sequence). The CDR3 region is CASSLGYEQYF.

This clonotype counts as medium-sized by frequency. The CDR3 loop reads CASSLRQEETQYF. The gene calls are TRBV5-6 and TRBJ2-5; TCRdb selects TRBD1, and the lack of DNA leaves this call unchecked. Germline assignment: CDR1 SGHDT and CDR2 YYEEEE. This CDR3 is 13 amino acids long.

The chain uses TRBV30 and TRBJ1-6; the D call of TRBD1 rests on TCRdb alone, since no DNA is present to check it. The CDR3 contains 13 residues. Germline lookup yields CDR1 GTSNPN and CDR2 SVGIG (reference sequence). CDR3 sequence reads: CAWRTVPGSPLHF.

According to its frequency, this clonotype is medium-sized. This chain joins TRBV19 and TRBJ2-7; TCRdb picks TRBD1, but there is no DNA to check that call. The CDR3 totals 14 residues. The germline gives CDR1 LNHDA, CDR2 SQIVND (reference sequence). CDR3: CASSIGGETYEQYF.